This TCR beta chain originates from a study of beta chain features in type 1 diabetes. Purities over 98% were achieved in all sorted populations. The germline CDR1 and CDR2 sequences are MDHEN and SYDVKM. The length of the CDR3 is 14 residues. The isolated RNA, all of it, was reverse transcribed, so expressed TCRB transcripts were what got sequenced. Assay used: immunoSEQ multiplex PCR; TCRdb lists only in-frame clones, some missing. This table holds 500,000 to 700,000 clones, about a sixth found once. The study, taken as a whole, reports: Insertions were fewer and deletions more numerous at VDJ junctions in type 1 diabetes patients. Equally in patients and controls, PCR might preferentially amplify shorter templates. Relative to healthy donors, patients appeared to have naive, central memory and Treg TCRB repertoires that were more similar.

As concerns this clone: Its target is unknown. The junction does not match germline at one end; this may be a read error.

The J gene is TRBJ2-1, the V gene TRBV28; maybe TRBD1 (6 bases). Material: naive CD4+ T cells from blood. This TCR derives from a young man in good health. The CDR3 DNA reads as TGTGCCAGCAGCCGACCCTCGGACAGCCACTGGCCTATCTTC. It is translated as CASSRPSDSHWPIF.